These 18 T cell receptor beta chains originate from one sample sequenced in a study of OX40 agonist ivuxolimab in advanced cancers. Produced via immunoSEQ multiplex PCR; TCRdb's table is partial and in-frame only. The data show 25,000 to 35,000 clones, about 90% seen once. Specimen: CD4+ or CD8+ T cells sorted from blood, collected in a trial of the OX40 agonist ivuxolimab. Every receptor here comes from an adult with an advanced solid tumor such as melanoma, head and neck, liver or kidney cancer.

This clone was seen just once. This chain uses TRBV19 with TRBJ1-1; no definite D call. V shed 9 bases and J shed 1 base, with 9 bases lying between them. There are 12 residues in the CDR3. Germline V gene data show CDR1 as LNHDA and CDR2 as SQIVND (reference sequence). DNA for the CDR3: TGTGCCAGCGCCGACTGGAACACTGAAGCTTTCTTT. It yields the protein CASADWNTEAFF.

This chain joins TRBV19 and TRBJ2-7; TRBD2 aligns across 9 bases. CDR3 length equals 13 residues. Per the germline V gene, CDR1 is LNHDA and CDR2 is SQIVND (reference sequence). Germline trimming cut 5 bases from V and 3 bases from J; bases unmatched to any gene: 2. DNA of the CDR3: TGTGCCAGTAGTGAGCGGGAGGTCTACGAGCAGTACTTC. Protein product: CASSEREVYEQYF.

The gene calls are TRBV6-6 and TRBJ2-1; D uncertain. The CDR3 is made up of 14 amino acids. With 7 bases removed from V and 8 bases from J, the gap between germline ends came to 18 bases. Germline loops: CDR1 MNHNY, CDR2 SVGAGI (reference sequence). Here the CDR3 DNA reads TGTGCCAGCACCGCCGGCACTAAAAGCTATGAGCAGTTCTTC. Protein sequence: CASTAGTKSYEQFF.

CDR3 sequence reads: CASSVGRQDLRNEQFF. The DNA for the CDR3 is TGTGCCAGCAGCGTAGGTCGTCAGGATCTACGGAATGAGCAGTTCTTC. The genes are TRBV9 and TRBJ2-1; D unclear. CDR1 SGDLS and CDR2 YYNGEE come from the germline V gene. CDR3 length equals 16 residues. The germline V and J ends were trimmed by 0 bases and 7 bases, with 17 bases remaining between them.

V usage is TRBV6-5 and J usage is TRBJ1-1; no definite D call. V was clipped by 2 bases and J by 1 base, with 8 bases between them. The CDR3 runs 14 residues. Germline values: CDR1 MNHEY, CDR2 SVGAGI. CDR3 in DNA: TGTGCCAGCAGTTACGAGGGAAAGAACACTGAAGCTTTCTTT. This translates into CASSYEGKNTEAFF.

V usage is TRBV7-3 and J usage is TRBJ2-2; D is possibly TRBD1 or TRBD2 (5 bases each). This CDR3 has 14 residues. V was clipped by 10 bases and J by 4 bases, with 16 bases between them. Germline V CDR1 and CDR2: SGHTA, FQGTGA. In nucleotides, the CDR3 is TGTGCCACCCGGGACGCGGCGGGCACCGGGGAGCTGTTTTTT. As protein: CATRDAAGTGELFF.

V is TRBV2 and J is TRBJ2-3, with 8 bases that match TRBD1. Trimming cost V 10 bases and J 2 bases; bases outside gene matches: 5. Germline CDR1 reads SNHLY; CDR2 reads FYNNEI. This CDR3 has 13 residues. The CDR3 DNA reads as TGTGCCATCCTACAGGGGGTCACAGATACGCAGTATTTT. This encodes CAILQGVTDTQYF.

The V gene is TRBV4-1, the J gene TRBJ2-7; no clear D. CDR1 and CDR2 from the germline V gene are MGHRA and YSYEKL. This CDR3 is 15 amino acids long. Trimming pared 2 bases from V and 3 bases from J, leaving 14 bases between. Here the CDR3 reads CASSQNPSPGYEQYF. The DNA of the CDR3 is TGCGCCAGCAGCCAAAACCCCTCTCCCGGCTACGAGCAGTACTTC.

The gene calls are TRBV14 and TRBJ1-1; TRBD1 is a possible D gene (5 bases). The ends were cut back, 0 bases at V and 4 bases at J, with 12 bases in the middle. The length of the CDR3 is 15 residues. The germline gives CDR1 SGHDN, CDR2 FVKESK. As DNA, the CDR3 is TGTGCCAGCAGCCAAGAAGGCAGGGTAGGCACTGAAGCTTTCTTT. Encoded protein: CASSQEGRVGTEAFF.

The genes are TRBV18 and TRBJ2-7, with D maybe TRBD1 (5 bases). Germline V lookup: CDR1 KGHSH, CDR2 LQKENI. Trimming stripped 6 bases from V and 0 bases from J, with 9 bases between. CDR3 length equals 13 residues. Here the CDR3 DNA reads TGTGCCAGCTCTCCCGACAGCTCCTACGAGCAGTACTTC. Amino acids: CASSPDSSYEQYF.

This clone was observed a handful of times. The rearrangement joins TRBV19 to TRBJ2-5; perhaps TRBD2 as D (6 bases). Germline-derived CDR1 and CDR2 are LNHDA and SQIVND (reference sequence). The CDR3 contains 13 residues. The V end was cut by 3 bases, the J end by 5 bases, with 10 bases between. The CDR3 sequence is CASSMILAETQYF. The CDR3 DNA is TGTGCCAGTAGTATGATACTAGCCGAGACCCAGTACTTC.

This clone was seen a single time. The CDR3 DNA is TGTGCCAGCAGCCGGACGGGGGGTAAGGACTACGAGCAGTACTTC. Encoded protein: CASSRTGGKDYEQYF. The chain joins TRBV28 to TRBJ2-7; TRBD2 matches at 7 bases. V was clipped by 6 bases and J by 3 bases; unmatched bases: 11. This CDR3 has 15 amino acids. Germline CDR1 is MDHEN and CDR2 is SYDVKM.

This clone was detected once. V and J are TRBV7-9 and TRBJ2-5; D is perhaps TRBD2 (5 bases). The CDR3 totals 13 residues. The germline gives CDR1 SEHNR, CDR2 FQNEAQ (reference sequence). The germline V and J ends were trimmed by 3 bases and 1 base, with 6 bases remaining between them. The CDR3 DNA sequence: TGTGCCAGCAGCTTCGGGATCCAAGAGACCCAGTACTTC. Its protein is CASSFGIQETQYF.

The chain is built from TRBV5-1 and TRBJ1-1, with D possibly matching TRBD1 (5 bases). Germline loops: CDR1 SGHRS, CDR2 YFSETQ. The V gene lost 0 bases and the J gene lost 5 bases, with 11 bases spanning the gap. The CDR3 is 14 amino acids. The CDR3 protein is CASSLGGEGTEAFF. The CDR3 DNA is TGCGCCAGCAGCTTGGGGGGCGAGGGAACTGAAGCTTTCTTT.

J is TRBJ2-7 and V is TRBV21-1; TRBD2, the table's D call, lacks a check against the DNA. TRBV21-1 is annotated as a pseudogene. This CDR3 comprises 16 residues. The CDR3 sequence is CASSGTSGIESYEQYF. Here the CDR3 DNA reads TGTGCCAGCAGCGGGACTAGCGGGATTGAATCCTACGAGCAGTACTTC.

The chain uses TRBV5-3 and TRBJ2-3; the D is unclear. TRBV5-3 is reported as an ORF; its role is uncertain. The CDR3 length is 13 residues. V shed 4 bases and J shed 2 bases, with 8 bases lying between them. DNA for the CDR3: TGTGCCAGAAGCCCTCGCGACACAGATACGCAGTATTTT. It specifies CARSPRDTDTQYF.

The V call is TRBV11-2, the J call TRBJ2-7; 11 positions match TRBD2. V shed 4 bases, J shed 7 bases, and the junction held 9 bases outside the gene matches. CDR3 length equals 15 residues. Looked up from germline, CDR1 is SGHAT and CDR2 is FQNNGV. The CDR3 reads CASSSSGTSGEEQYF. CDR3 DNA: TGTGCCAGCAGCTCTTCCGGGACTAGCGGCGAGGAGCAGTACTTC.

This clone appeared once. The V and J genes are TRBV7-2 and TRBJ2-7; 7 bases map to TRBD1. From germline, CDR1 is SGHTA and CDR2 FQGNSA. The trim removed 5 bases at V and 4 bases at J, leaving 14 bases unmatched. There are 16 residues in the CDR3. Here the CDR3 DNA reads TGTGCCAGCAGCCCACTCGGTGTAGGGGGCTCATACGAGCAGTACTTC. Translated, it gives CASSPLGVGGSYEQYF.